This T cell receptor (beta chain) is drawn from a study of blood T cell repertoires in COVID-19. CDR1 is MNHEY, CDR2 SVGAGI, per germline. The V end lost 8 bases, the J end lost 5 bases, and 12 bases lay between the germline ends. This CDR3 region has 12 residues. Some clones are missing from TCRdb's copy, which holds only in-frame ones; the method was immunoSEQ multiplex PCR. The sample yields approximately 220,000 clones, approximately 86% seen once. The genes are TRBV6-5 and TRBJ1-2, with a tentative D call TRBD1 (6 bases). This TCR derives from a woman in her thirties with acute COVID-19. The sample consisted of PBMCs or T cells enriched from blood (not recorded which). The CDR3 loop is CASGLRGYGYTF. As DNA, the CDR3 is TGTGCCAGCGGTTTGAGGGGGTATGGCTACACCTTC.